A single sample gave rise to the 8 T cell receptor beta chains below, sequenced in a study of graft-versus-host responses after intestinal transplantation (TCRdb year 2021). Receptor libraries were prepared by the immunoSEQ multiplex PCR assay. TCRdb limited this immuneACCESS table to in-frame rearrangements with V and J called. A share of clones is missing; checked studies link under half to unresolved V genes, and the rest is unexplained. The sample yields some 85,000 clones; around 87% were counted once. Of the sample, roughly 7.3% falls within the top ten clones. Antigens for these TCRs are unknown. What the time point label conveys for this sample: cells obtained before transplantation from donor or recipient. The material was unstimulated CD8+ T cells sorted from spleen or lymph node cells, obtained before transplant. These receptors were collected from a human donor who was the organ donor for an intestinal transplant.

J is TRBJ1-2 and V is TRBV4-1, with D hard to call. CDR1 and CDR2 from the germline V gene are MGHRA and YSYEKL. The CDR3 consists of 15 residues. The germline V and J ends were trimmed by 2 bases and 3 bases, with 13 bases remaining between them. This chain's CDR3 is CASSQRGPEDYGYTF. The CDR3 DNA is TGCGCCAGCAGCCAAAGAGGACCAGAGGACTATGGCTACACCTTC.

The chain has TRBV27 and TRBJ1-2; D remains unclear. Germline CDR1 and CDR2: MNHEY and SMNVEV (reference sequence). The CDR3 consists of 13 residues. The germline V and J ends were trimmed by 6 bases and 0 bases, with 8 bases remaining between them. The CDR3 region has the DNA TGTGCCAGCAGCCCGGGAGCTAACTATGGCTACACCTTC. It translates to CASSPGANYGYTF.

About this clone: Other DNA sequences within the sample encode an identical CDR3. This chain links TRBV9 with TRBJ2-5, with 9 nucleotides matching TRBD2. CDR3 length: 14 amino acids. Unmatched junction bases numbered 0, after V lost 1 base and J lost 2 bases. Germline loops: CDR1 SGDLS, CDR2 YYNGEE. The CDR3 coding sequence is TGTGCCAGCAGCGTACTAGCGGGGCAAGAGACCCAGTACTTC. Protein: CASSVLAGQETQYF.

For the CDR3, the DNA is TGTGCCAGCAAAAAACTGACACAGGGTCATCAGCCCCAGCATTTT. Protein product: CASKKLTQGHQPQHF. V and J are TRBV2 and TRBJ1-5; TRBD1 might be the D (6 bases). V lost 7 bases, J lost 5 bases, and 18 bases lay in between. The germline CDR1 and CDR2 sequences are SNHLY and FYNNEI. The CDR3 length is 15 residues.

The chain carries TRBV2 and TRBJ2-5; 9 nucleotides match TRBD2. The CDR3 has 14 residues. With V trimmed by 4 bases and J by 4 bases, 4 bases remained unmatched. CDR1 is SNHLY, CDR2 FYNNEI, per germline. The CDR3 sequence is CASSAGRGGETQYF. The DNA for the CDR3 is TGTGCCAGCAGTGCCGGGCGGGGGGGAGAGACCCAGTACTTC.

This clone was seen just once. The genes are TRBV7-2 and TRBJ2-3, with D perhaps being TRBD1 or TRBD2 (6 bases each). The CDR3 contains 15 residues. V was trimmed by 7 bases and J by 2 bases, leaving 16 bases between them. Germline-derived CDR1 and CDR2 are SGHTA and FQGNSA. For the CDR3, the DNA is TGTGCCAGCAATCCACCGGGGGCCACCACAGATACGCAGTATTTT. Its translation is CASNPPGATTDTQYF.

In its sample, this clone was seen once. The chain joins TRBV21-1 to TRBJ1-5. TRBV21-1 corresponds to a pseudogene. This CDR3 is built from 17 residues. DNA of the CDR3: TGTGCCAGCAGCACCCGTGTAGCTACATTGGATCATCAGCCCCAGCATTTT. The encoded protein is CASSTRVATLDHQPQHF.

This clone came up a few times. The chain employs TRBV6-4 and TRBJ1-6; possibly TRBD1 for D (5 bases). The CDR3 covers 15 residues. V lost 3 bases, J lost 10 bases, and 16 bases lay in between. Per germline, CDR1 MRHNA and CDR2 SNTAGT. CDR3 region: CASSETGQGSSPLHF. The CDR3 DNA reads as TGTGCCAGCAGTGAAACGGGGCAGGGAAGCTCACCCCTCCACTTT.